Included here is one TCR beta chain sequence, with context. This clone was seen only a few times. What antigen it recognizes has not been identified. Base qualities are not at hand, and no much larger clone is one base apart. This entry is derived from a study of T cell responses to AZD1222 COVID-19 vaccine (dated by TCRdb to the early 2020s). In the study overall: A total of approximately 250 trial participants underwent TCR sequencing, of whom about 210 had received two doses of AZD1222 and approximately 25 had received two doses of the MenACWY control vaccine. Trial participants were enrolled by age into subgroups of 18-55, 56-69 and 70-plus years, and about 150, 27 and 61 TCR-sequenced participants, respectively, were included in these subgroups.

The time point label on this specimen signifies: baseline before first vaccination. Reading the label with the study, this specimen's treatment or condition is: meningococcal conjugate vaccine given as trial control. Samples from vaccinated people were obtained from the UK trials COV001 and COV002, which included a single-blind randomized controlled phase 2/3 trial of AZD1222 (ChAdOx1 nCoV-19) in healthy adults. For TCRbeta chain sequencing, PBMC samples from trial participants were taken at day 0 and at day 28 after the second dose. The CDR3 regions of human TCRbeta chains were subjected to immunosequencing. The published analysis was carried out like this. Repertoire TCRs were matched against a reference library of SARS-CoV-2-specific TCRs generated with the MIRA antigen-specificity platform. Breadth meant the fraction of unique TCRs that were SARS-CoV-2-associated, whereas depth meant the fraction of total T cells that were SARS-CoV-2-associated. Using the MIRA data, each spike-specific TCR was assigned both to the spike region to which the TCR was reactive and to a CD4 or CD8 class. Log10-transformed breadth and depth values were compared by one-way ANOVA with Sidak's multiple comparisons tests. This immuneACCESS table, as held by TCRdb, lists in-frame sequences with V and J called but not all clones. Of the missing ones, under half trace to an unresolved V gene in checked studies; the others have no known cause. V, J and clone size derive from that table, while D and trimming were established from the DNA sequence. In this sample the table shows roughly 180,000 clones, 75% to 90% of which occur a single time. The ten largest account for around 2.9% of the sample.

The germline ends are 12 bases apart after V is trimmed by 3 bases and J by 6 bases. CDR1 is given as LGHNA and CDR2 as YNFKEQ, both from the germline V gene. The CDR3 runs 15 residues from the cysteine to the phenylalanine. This entry keeps only the CDR3 DNA: 45 bases, framed from base 1. What the research found in general, with its limitations: Conclusions about previously exposed vaccinees were limited because only 5 or 6 AZD1222 recipients were SARS-CoV-2 seropositive at baseline. Participants were mostly white British, with more females than males. The authors suggested clonal diversity may have been underestimated. After two AZD1222 doses, both the breadth and the depth of spike-specific TCRs were significantly higher than at day 0 and than in MenACWY recipients. Reportedly, almost half of the unique spike-specific TCRs recognized epitopes lying outside the regions that are mutated in the B.1.351 and B.1.1.7 variants. Because no samples from the day 14 peak response were available, repertoires could be characterized only after the peak T cell response. Vaccine-associated CD4 TCRs spanned the whole spike protein, with dominant responses in regions 160-218 and 743-854. In the small 56-69-year group, the increase in depth fell short of significance, most likely because of low power.

This clonotype originated in an adult in good health. Specimen: peripheral blood, collected on day 0 of MenACWY control vaccination. The rearrangement joined TRBV4-2 to TRBJ1-6; the D segment could be TRBD1, given 6 matching bases. The sequence in DNA is TGTGCCAGCAGCCAGGGGGACATACTTAATTCACCCCTCCACTTT. It translates as CASSQGDILNSPLHF.